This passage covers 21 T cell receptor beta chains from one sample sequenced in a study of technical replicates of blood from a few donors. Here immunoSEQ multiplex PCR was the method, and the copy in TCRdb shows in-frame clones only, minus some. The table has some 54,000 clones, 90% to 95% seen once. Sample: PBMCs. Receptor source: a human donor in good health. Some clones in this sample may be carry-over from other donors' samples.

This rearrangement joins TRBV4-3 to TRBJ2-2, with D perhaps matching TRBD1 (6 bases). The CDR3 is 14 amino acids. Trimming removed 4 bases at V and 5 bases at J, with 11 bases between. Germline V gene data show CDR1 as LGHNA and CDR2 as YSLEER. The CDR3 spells CASSLVQGTGELFF. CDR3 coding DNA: TGCGCCAGCAGCCTGGTCCAGGGGACCGGGGAGCTGTTTTTT.

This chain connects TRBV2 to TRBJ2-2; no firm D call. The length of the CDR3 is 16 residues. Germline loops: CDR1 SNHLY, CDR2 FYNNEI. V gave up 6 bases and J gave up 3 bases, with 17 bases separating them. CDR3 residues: CASRERPGVYTGELFF. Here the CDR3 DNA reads TGTGCCAGCAGAGAAAGGCCAGGCGTTTACACCGGGGAGCTGTTTTTT. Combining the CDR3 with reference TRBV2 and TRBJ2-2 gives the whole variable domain EPEVTQTPSHQVTQMGQEVILRCVPISNHLYFYWYRQILGQKVEFLVSFYNNEISEKSEIFDDQFSVERPDGSNFTLKIRSTKLEDSAMYFCASRERPGVYTGELFFGEGSRLTVL.

The CDR3 region has the DNA TGTGCCAGCAGTTTCCAGGGAACCTACGAGCAGTACTTC. Protein product: CASSFQGTYEQYF. The chain joins TRBV27 to TRBJ2-7; weak D call: TRBD1 (5 bases). CDR1 MNHEY and CDR2 SMNVEV come from the germline V gene (reference sequence). V was trimmed by 3 bases and J by 2 bases, leaving 8 bases between them. The CDR3 is made up of 13 amino acids.

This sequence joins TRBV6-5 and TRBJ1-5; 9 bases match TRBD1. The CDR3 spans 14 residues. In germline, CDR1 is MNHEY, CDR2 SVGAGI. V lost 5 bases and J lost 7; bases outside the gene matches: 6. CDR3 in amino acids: CASSATGGGQPQHF. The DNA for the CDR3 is TGTGCCAGCAGTGCGACAGGGGGAGGGCAGCCCCAGCATTTT.

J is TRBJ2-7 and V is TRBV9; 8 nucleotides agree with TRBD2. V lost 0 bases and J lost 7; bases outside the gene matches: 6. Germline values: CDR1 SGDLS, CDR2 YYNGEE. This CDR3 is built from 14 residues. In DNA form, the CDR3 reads TGTGCCAGCAGCGTAGGGACGGGAGGGGGGGAGCAGTACTTC. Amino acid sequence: CASSVGTGGGEQYF.

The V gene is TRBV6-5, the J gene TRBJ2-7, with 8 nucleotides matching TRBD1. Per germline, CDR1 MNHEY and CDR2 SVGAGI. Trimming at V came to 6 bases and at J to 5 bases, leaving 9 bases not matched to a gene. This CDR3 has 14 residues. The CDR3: CASRPRQGFHEQYF. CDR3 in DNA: TGTGCCAGCAGACCCAGACAGGGGTTCCACGAGCAGTACTTC.

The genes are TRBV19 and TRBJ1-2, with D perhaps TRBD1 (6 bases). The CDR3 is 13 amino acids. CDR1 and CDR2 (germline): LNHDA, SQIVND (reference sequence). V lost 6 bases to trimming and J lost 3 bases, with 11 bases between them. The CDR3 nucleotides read TGTGCCAGTAGCCTACAGGGTGACTATGGCTACACCTTC. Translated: CASSLQGDYGYTF. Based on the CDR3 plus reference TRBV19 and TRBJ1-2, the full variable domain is DGGITQSPKYLFRKEGQNVTLSCEQNLNHDAMYWYRQDPGQGLRLIYYSQIVNDFQKGDIAEGYSVSREKKESFPLTVTSAQKNPTAFYLCASSLQGDYGYTFGSGTRLTVV.

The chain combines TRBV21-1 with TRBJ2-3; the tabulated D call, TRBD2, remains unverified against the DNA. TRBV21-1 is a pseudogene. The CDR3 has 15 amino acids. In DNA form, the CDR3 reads TGTGCCAGCAGCAAAGGTTTGAGGCCCAAAGATACGCAGTATTTT. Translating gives CASSKGLRPKDTQYF.

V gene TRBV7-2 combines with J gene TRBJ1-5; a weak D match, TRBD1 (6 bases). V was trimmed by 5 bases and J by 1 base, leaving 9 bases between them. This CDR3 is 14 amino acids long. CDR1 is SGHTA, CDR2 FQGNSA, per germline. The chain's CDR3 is CASSPQGSNQPQHF. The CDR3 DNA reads TGTGCCAGCAGCCCCCAGGGGAGCAATCAGCCCCAGCATTTT.

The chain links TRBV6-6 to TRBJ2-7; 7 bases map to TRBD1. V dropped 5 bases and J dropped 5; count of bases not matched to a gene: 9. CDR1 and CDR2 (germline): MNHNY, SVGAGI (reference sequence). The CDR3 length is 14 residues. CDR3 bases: TGTGCCAGCAGTCCCGGGACAGTGTTCCACGAGCAGTACTTC. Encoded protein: CASSPGTVFHEQYF.

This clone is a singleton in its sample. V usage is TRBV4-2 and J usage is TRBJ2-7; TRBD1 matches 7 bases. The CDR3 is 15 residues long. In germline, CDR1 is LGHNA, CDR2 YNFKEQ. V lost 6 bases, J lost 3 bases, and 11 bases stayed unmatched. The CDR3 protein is CASRDAGTVNYEQYF. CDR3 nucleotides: TGTGCCAGCAGGGATGCCGGGACAGTCAACTACGAGCAGTACTTC.

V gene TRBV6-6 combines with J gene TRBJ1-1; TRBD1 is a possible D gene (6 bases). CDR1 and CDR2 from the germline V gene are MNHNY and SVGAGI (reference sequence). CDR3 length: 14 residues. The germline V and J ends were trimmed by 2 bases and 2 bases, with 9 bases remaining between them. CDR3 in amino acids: CASSYLQGNTEAFF. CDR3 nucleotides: TGTGCCAGCAGTTACCTACAGGGTAACACTGAAGCTTTCTTT.

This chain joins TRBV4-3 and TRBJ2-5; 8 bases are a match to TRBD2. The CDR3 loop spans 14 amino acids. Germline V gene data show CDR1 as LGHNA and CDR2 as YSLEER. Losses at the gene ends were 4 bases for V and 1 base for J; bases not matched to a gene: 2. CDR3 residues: CASSRGLAQETQYF. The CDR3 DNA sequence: TGCGCCAGCAGCCGAGGACTAGCCCAAGAGACCCAGTACTTC.

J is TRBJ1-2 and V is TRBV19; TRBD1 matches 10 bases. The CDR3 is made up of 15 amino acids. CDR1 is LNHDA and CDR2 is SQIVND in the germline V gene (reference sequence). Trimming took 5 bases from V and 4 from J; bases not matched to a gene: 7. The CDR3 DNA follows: TGTGCCAGTAGTGTCCCGGGACAGGGGAGCTATGGCTACACCTTC. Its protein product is CASSVPGQGSYGYTF.

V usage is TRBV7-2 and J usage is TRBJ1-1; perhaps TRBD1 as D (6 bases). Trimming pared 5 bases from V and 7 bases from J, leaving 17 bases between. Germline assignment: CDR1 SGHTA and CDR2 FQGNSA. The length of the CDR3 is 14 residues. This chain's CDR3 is CASSTRPGVIEAFF. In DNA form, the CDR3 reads TGTGCCAGCAGCACTAGGCCAGGGGTGATTGAAGCTTTCTTT.

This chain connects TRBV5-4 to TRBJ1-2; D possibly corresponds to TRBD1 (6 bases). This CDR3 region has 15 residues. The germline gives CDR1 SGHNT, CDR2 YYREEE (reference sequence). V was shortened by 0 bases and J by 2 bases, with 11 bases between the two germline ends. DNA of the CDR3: TGTGCCAGCAGCTTGGGAGGGGGACCCAACTATGGCTACACCTTC. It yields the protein CASSLGGGPNYGYTF.

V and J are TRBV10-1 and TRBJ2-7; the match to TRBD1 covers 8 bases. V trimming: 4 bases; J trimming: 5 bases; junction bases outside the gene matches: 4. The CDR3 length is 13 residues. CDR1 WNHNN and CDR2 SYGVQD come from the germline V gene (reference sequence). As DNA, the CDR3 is TGCGCCAGCAGTGGGGGACAGGCCCACGAGCAGTACTTC. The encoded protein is CASSGGQAHEQYF.

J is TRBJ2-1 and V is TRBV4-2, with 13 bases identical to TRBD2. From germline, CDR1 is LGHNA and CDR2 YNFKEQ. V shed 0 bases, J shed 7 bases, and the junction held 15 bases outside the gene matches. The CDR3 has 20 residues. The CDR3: CASSQDRTSGSLWGRNEQFF. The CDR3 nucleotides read TGTGCCAGCAGCCAAGACCGGACTAGCGGGAGTTTGTGGGGTAGAAATGAGCAGTTCTTC.

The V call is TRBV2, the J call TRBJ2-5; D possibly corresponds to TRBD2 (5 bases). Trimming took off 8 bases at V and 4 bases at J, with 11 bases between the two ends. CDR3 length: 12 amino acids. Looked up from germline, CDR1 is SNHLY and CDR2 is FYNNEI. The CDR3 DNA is TGTGCCAGCGGACTGCGTCCAGAGACCCAGTACTTC. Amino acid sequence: CASGLRPETQYF.

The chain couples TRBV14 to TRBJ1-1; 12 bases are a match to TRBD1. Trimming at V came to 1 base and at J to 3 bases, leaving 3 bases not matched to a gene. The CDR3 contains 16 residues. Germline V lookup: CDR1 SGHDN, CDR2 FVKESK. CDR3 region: CASSQVGQGAYTEAFF. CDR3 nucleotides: TGTGCCAGCAGCCAAGTGGGACAGGGGGCCTACACTGAAGCTTTCTTT.

The CDR3 protein is CASSFGLAGFTGEQYF. The CDR3 DNA follows: TGTGCCAGCAGCTTCGGGCTAGCGGGATTTACGGGCGAGCAGTACTTC. The J gene is TRBJ2-7, the V gene TRBV5-4, with 9 bases fitting TRBD2. V lost 2 bases, J lost 6 bases, and 12 bases stayed unmatched. This CDR3 spans 16 amino acids. Looked up from germline, CDR1 is SGHNT and CDR2 is YYREEE (reference sequence).